These 10 T cell receptor beta chains originate from one sample sequenced in a study of T cell repertoires in cytomegalovirus infection. Each CDR3 protein is one row after TCRdb ran MiXCR on the reads. In the table there are roughly 800,000 distinct CDR3 sequences, about 29% of which are singletons. Their antigens remain unidentified. Source: cultured CD8+ T cells from PBMCs, taken from culture after CMV antigen stimulation. These receptors came from a human donor in good health (CMV status not recorded). Some clones in this sample may be carry-over from other donors' samples.

Only a few counts were recorded for this clonotype. This chain uses TRBV25-1 with TRBJ2-1; 9 nucleotides line up with TRBD1. This CDR3 has 14 amino acids. The V segment lost 6 bases and the J segment 6 bases; nucleotides outside the gene matches: 6. Germline lookup yields CDR1 MGHDK and CDR2 SYGVNS. The CDR3 is CASRPGQGVNEQFF. The CDR3 DNA is TGTGCCAGCAGACCGGGACAGGGAGTCAATGAGCAGTTCTTC.

This clonotype was seen a handful of times. V gene TRBV27 combines with J gene TRBJ2-1; D not resolved. Germline V gene lookup returns CDR1 MNHEY and CDR2 SMNVEV (reference sequence). This CDR3 has 16 residues. The ends were cut back, 3 bases at V and 1 base at J, with 13 bases in the middle. The CDR3 bases are TGTGCCAGCAGTTTGGGGTCACCCGATTCCTACAATGAGCAGTTCTTC. Translating gives CASSLGSPDSYNEQFF.

This clonotype was found many times. V gene TRBV7-2 combines with J gene TRBJ2-2; 7 bases fit TRBD1. The CDR3 is 18 amino acids. The V and J ends lost 4 bases and 1 base, in that order; junction bases with no gene match: 12. CDR1 and CDR2 (germline): SGHTA, FQGNSA. The chain's CDR3 is CASSSDPRDSKNTGELFF. The CDR3 DNA reads as TGTGCCAGCAGCTCCGACCCCCGGGACAGCAAGAACACCGGGGAGCTGTTTTTT.

V and J are TRBV29-1 and TRBJ2-1; D is ambiguous. Germline loops: CDR1 SQVTM, CDR2 ANQGSEA. The CDR3 spans 14 residues. Trimming took 0 bases from V and 5 from J, leaving 11 bases between them. CDR3 in amino acids: CSVEDAFSDNEQFF. In DNA form, the CDR3 reads TGCAGCGTTGAAGACGCCTTCTCTGACAATGAGCAGTTCTTC.

This clonotype was detected only a few times. This chain links TRBV19 with TRBJ2-3; D is perhaps TRBD1 (5 bases). CDR1 is LNHDA and CDR2 is SQIVND in the germline V gene (reference sequence). V shed 4 bases and J shed 3 bases, with 14 bases lying between them. The length of the CDR3 is 15 residues. CDR3 nucleotides: TGTGCCAGTAGTACCCCAGGGATACTAACAGATACGCAGTATTTT. The encoded protein is CASSTPGILTDTQYF. The full variable domain, with the rest looked up from reference TRBV19 and TRBJ2-3, is DGGITQSPKYLFRKEGQNVTLSCEQNLNHDAMYWYRQDPGQGLRLIYYSQIVNDFQKGDIAEGYSVSREKKESFPLTVTSAQKNPTAFYLCASSTPGILTDTQYFGPGTRLTVL.

This chain connects TRBV28 to TRBJ1-5; D ambiguous. Trimming took 2 bases from V and 7 from J, leaving 12 bases between them. Germline-derived CDR1 and CDR2 are MDHEN and SYDVKM. The length of the CDR3 is 14 residues. The CDR3 DNA reads TGTGCCAGCAGTTTAAGTTCGGAAGGGCAGCCCCAGCATTTT. Translated: CASSLSSEGQPQHF.

This clonotype was seen at least ten times. The rearrangement uses TRBV6-1 and TRBJ2-5; D remains ambiguous. Trimming shortened V by 0 bases and J by 1 base, and 12 bases separated the two germline ends. There are 16 residues in the CDR3. The germline V gene encodes CDR1 MNHNS and CDR2 SASEGT. The CDR3 DNA sequence: TGTGCCAGCAGTGAAGCTCCCACTGGGCTCCAAGAGACCCAGTACTTC. The encoded protein is CASSEAPTGLQETQYF.

This clonotype has just a few counts. The V gene is TRBV6-5, the J gene TRBJ2-3; 8 nucleotides agree with TRBD1. V shed 8 bases, J shed 6 bases, and the junction held 4 bases outside the gene matches. This CDR3 is built from 12 residues. CDR1 is MNHEY, CDR2 SVGAGI, per germline. The CDR3 sequence is CASGQGGDTQYF. The CDR3 DNA is TGTGCCAGCGGACAGGGTGGGGATACGCAGTATTTT.

This chain links TRBV7-9 with TRBJ2-1; D perhaps matches TRBD2 (7 bases). The CDR3 totals 16 residues. Germline assignment: CDR1 SEHNR and CDR2 FQNEAQ (reference sequence). V was clipped by 5 bases and J by 5 bases, with 19 bases between them. This chain's CDR3 is CASSPVLRGGDNEQFF. The CDR3 nucleotides are TGTGCCAGCAGCCCCGTTTTGAGGGGGGGAGACAATGAGCAGTTCTTC.

This chain uses TRBV19 with TRBJ2-3; either TRBD1 or TRBD2 may fit D (5 bases each). The V and J ends lost 6 bases and 4 bases respectively, with 17 bases between them. From germline, CDR1 is LNHDA and CDR2 SQIVND (reference sequence). The CDR3 runs 15 residues. The CDR3, as DNA: TGTGCCAGTAGCCAAGGGGTGGGGACCCCAGATACGCAGTATTTT. Encoded protein: CASSQGVGTPDTQYF. Supplemented by reference TRBV19 and TRBJ2-3, the full variable domain reads DGGITQSPKYLFRKEGQNVTLSCEQNLNHDAMYWYRQDPGQGLRLIYYSQIVNDFQKGDIAEGYSVSREKKESFPLTVTSAQKNPTAFYLCASSQGVGTPDTQYFGPGTRLTVL.